Described below is a single T cell receptor beta chain sequence and its context. The target antigen is unknown. The V gene lost 5 bases and the J gene lost 1 base, with 10 bases spanning the gap. The CDR3 is 14 residues long. The germline V gene encodes CDR1 ENHRY and CDR2 SYGVKD. Only in-frame clones appear in the TCRdb table, and some are missing; sequencing was by immunoSEQ multiplex PCR. The sample contains 43,000 or so clones, around 79% of which appear only once. The sample belongs to a study of CD4 T cells in relation to SARS-CoV-2 and coronaviruses. Study context: Convalescent patients had median age roughly 37 years, range about 21 to 80. Findings of the study overall: Approximately 65% of donors had memory CD4+ clonotypes crossrecognizing SARS-CoV-2 and common cold coronavirus spike.

The sample was naive CD4+ T cells from PBMCs, cultured in vitro. The sample's subset: naive CD4+ T cells isolated by negative enrichment. This receptor was identified in an adult with COVID-19. The gene calls are TRBV10-3 and TRBJ2-3; no clear D. As DNA, the CDR3 is TGTGCCATCAGTCCAACCGTGGGCACAGATACGCAGTATTTT. Amino acid sequence: CAISPTVGTDTQYF.